This TCR beta chain was captured in a study of blood T cell repertoires in COVID-19. Measured with immunoSEQ multiplex PCR; TCRdb has only the in-frame clones, and not every one. The table shows around 200,000 clones, with 88% occurring only once. There are 12 residues in the CDR3. Germline loops: CDR1 SGHDT, CDR2 YYEEEE. Trimming left V 2 bases short and J 6 bases short, with 6 bases between. The chain combines TRBV5-6 with TRBJ2-1; D is unclear. Sequenced sample: PBMCs or T cells enriched from blood (not recorded which). The receptor was isolated from a woman aged 30 to 39 who had recovered from COVID-19. CDR3 in DNA: TGTGCCAGCAGCTTCACTACCAATGAGCAGTTCTTC. Residues: CASSFTTNEQFF.